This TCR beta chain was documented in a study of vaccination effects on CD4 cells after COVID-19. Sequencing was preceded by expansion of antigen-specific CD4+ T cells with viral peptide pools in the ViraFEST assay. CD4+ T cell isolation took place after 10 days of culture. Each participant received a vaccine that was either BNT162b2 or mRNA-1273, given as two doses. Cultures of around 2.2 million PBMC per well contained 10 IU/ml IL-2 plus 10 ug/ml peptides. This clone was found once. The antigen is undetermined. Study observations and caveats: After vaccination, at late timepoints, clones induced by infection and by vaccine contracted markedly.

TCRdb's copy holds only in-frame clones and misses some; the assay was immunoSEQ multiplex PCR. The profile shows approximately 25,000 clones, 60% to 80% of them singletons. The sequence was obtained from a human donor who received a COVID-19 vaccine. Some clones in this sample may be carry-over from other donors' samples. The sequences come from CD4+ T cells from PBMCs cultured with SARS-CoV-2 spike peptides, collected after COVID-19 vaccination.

In DNA form, the CDR3 reads TGTGCCAGCAGTGAAGCGTCAGGGGATCAGCCCCAGCATTTT. This translates into CASSEASGDQPQHF. The chain uses TRBV2 and TRBJ1-5, with a weak D call TRBD1 (6 bases). The V end lost 0 bases, the J end lost 5 bases, and 8 bases lay between the germline ends. CDR3 length equals 14 residues. Germline V lookup: CDR1 SNHLY, CDR2 FYNNEI.